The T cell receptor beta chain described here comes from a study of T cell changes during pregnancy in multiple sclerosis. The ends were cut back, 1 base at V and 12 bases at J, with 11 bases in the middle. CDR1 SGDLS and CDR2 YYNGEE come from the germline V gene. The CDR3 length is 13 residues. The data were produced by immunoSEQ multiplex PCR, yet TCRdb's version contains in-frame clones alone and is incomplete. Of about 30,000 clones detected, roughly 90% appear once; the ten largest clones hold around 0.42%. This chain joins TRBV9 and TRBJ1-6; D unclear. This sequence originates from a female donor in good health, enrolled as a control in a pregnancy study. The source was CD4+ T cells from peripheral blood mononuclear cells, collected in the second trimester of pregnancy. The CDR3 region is CASSVHRNGPLHF. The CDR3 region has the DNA TGTGCCAGCAGCGTACACCGAAACGGACCCCTCCACTTT.